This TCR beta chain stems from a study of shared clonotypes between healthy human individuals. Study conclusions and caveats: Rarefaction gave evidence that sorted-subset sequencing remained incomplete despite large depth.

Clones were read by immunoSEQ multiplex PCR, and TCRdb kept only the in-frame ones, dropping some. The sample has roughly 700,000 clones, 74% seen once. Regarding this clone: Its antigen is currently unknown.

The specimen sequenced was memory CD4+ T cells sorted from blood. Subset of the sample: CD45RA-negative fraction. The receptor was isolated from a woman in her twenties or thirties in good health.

The CDR3 DNA reads as TGTGCCAGCAGCCGTCGCAGCGCCCTGTATGGCTACACCTTC. Its translation: CASSRRSALYGYTF. V and J are TRBV5-6 and TRBJ1-2; no clear D. The CDR3 totals 14 residues. Trimming stripped 4 bases from V and 5 bases from J, with 15 bases between. The germline CDR1 and CDR2 sequences are SGHDT and YYEEEE.